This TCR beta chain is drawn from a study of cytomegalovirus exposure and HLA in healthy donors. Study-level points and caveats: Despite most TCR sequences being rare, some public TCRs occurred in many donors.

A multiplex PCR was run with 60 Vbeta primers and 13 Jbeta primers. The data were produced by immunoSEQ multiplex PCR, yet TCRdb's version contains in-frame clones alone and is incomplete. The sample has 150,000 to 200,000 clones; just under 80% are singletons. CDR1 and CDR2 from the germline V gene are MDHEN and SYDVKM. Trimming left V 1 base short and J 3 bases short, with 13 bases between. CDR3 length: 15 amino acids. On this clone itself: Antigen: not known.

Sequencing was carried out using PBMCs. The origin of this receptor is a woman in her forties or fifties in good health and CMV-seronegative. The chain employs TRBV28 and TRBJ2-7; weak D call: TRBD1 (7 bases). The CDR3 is CASSLSGTAGYEQYF. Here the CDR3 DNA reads TGTGCCAGCAGTTTATCTGGGACAGCGGGCTACGAGCAGTACTTC.